A selection of T cell receptor beta chains follows, all from one sample in a study of T-cell reconstitution after alpha-beta-depleted transplantation in children. MiXCR was run by TCRdb on the PCR reads, yielding one entry per CDR3 protein. The profile covers a few hundred thousand distinct CDR3 sequences, with 27% appearing a single time and 36% taken by the ten largest. The source material was PBMCs, sampled before TCRalphabeta/CD19-depleted stem cell transplant. These receptors all come from a boy younger than two with Wiskott-Aldrich syndrome, due to receive a stem cell transplant. Each CDR3 is given with its conserved first and last residue. The D gene is left open where the match is weak. Where a row states a size, it is once, few, many or the class of an expanded clone; other rows omit it.

>TRBV12-3/TRBV12-4|TRBD1|12|.|TRBJ1-2
CASADRGHGYTF
TGTGCCAGTGCGGACAGGGGGCATGGCTACACCTTC
>TRBV3-1|.|14|few|TRBJ2-1
CASSQGRGYNEQFF
TGTGCCAGCAGCCAAGGGCGAGGGTACAATGAGCAGTTCTTC
>TRBV7-9|.|14|.|TRBJ2-7
CASSLWTADYEQYF
TGTGCCAGCAGCTTGTGGACGGCTGACTACGAGCAGTACTTC
>TRBV5-1|.|16|.|TRBJ2-1
CASSLGAPKGDNEQFF
TGCGCCAGCAGCTTGGGGGCTCCAAAGGGGGACAATGAGCAGTTCTTC
>TRBV10-3|TRBD2|16|.|TRBJ2-1
CAIRGSGRDEYNEQFF
TGTGCCATCAGAGGGAGCGGGAGGGATGAGTACAATGAGCAGTTCTTC
>TRBV12-3/TRBV12-4|TRBD2|13|few|TRBJ2-3
CASSLRLAGMVYF
TGTGCCAGCAGTTTACGCCTAGCGGGGATGGTGTATTTT
>TRBV13|.|17|.|TRBJ1-1
CASSLGLRLTVNTEAFF
TGTGCCAGCAGCTTAGGCCTTCGTCTGACAGTGAACACTGAAGCTTTCTTT
>TRBV5-1|TRBD1|14|few|TRBJ2-7
CASSARQGAYEQYF
TGCGCCAGCAGCGCTCGACAGGGGGCCTACGAGCAGTACTTC
>TRBV12-3/TRBV12-4|.|11|.|TRBJ2-1
CASSKTVEQFF
TGTGCCAGCAGTAAGACGGTTGAGCAGTTCTTC
>TRBV5-1|TRBD1|14|.|TRBJ2-3
CASSVTGGADTQYF
TGCGCCAGCAGCGTGACAGGGGGCGCTGATACGCAGTATTTT
>TRBV20-1|TRBD1|14|.|TRBJ1-5
CSARKGQGGQPQHF
TGCAGTGCTAGAAAGGGACAGGGGGGTCAGCCCCAGCATTTT